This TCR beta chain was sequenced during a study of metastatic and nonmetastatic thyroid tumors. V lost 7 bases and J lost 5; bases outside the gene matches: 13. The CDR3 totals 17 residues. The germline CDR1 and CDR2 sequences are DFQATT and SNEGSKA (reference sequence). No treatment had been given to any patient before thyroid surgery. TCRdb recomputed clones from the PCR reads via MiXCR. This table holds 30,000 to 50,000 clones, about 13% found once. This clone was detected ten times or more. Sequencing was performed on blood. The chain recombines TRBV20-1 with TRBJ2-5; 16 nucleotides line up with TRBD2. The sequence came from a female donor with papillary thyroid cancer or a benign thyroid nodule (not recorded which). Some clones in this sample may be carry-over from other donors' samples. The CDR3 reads CSVGTSGRAWSLETQYF. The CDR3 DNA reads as TGCAGTGTTGGGACTAGCGGGAGGGCCTGGTCATTGGAGACCCAGTACTTC.